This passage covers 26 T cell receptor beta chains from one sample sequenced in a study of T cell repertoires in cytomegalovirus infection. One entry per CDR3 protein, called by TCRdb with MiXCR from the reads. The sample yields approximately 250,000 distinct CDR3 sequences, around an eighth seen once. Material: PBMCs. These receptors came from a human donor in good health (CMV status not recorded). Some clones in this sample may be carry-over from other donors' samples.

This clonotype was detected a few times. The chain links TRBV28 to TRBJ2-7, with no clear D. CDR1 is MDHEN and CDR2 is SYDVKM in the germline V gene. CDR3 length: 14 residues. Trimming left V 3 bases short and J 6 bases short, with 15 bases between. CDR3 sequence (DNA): TGTGCCAGCAGTTTTAACCACGGGTCGAGCGAGCAGTACTTC. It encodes CASSFNHGSSEQYF.

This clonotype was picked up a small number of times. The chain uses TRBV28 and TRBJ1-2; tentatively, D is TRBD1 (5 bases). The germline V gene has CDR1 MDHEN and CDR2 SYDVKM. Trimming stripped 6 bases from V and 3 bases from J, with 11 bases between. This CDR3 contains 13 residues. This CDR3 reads CASRSPGDYGYTF. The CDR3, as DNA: TGTGCCAGCAGGAGCCCGGGGGACTATGGCTACACCTTC.

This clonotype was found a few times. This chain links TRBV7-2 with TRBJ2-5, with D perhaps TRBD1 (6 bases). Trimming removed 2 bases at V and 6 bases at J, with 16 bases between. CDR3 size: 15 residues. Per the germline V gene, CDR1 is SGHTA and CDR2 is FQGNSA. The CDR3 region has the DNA TGTGCCAGCAGCTTACGGGGCACACAGGGAAAGACCCAGTACTTC. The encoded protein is CASSLRGTQGKTQYF.

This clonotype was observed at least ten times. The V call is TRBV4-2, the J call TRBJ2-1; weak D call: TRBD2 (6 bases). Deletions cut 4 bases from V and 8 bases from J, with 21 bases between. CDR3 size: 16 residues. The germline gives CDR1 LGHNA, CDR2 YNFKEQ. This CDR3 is CASSPRGGEWKDEQFF. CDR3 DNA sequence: TGTGCCAGCAGCCCTCGTGGAGGGGAGTGGAAGGATGAGCAGTTCTTC.

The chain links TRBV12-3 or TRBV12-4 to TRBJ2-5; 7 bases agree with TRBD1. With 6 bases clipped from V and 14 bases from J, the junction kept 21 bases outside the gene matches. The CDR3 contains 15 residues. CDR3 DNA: TGTGCCAGCAGCCCGACAGGGAATCGGGAAGAGACCCCTTACTTC. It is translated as CASSPTGNREETPYF.

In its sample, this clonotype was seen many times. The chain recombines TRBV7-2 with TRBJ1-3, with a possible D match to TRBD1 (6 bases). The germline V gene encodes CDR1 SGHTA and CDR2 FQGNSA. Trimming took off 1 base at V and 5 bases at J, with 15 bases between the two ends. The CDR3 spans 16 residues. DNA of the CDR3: TGTGCCAGCAGCTTAGGCCGCCAGGGGAAAAGAAACACCATATATTTT. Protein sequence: CASSLGRQGKRNTIYF.

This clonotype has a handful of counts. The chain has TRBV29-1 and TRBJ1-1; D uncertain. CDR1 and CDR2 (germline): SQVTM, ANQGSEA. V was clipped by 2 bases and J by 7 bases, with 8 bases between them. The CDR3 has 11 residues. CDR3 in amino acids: CSVELRIEAFF. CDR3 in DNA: TGCAGCGTTGAATTACGTATTGAAGCTTTCTTT.

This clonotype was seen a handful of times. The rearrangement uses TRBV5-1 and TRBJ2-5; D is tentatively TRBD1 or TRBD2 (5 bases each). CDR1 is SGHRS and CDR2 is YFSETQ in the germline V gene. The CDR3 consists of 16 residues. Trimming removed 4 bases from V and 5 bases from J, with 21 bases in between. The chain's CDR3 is CASSPMVGGSGETQYF. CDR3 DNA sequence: TGCGCCAGCAGCCCCATGGTTGGGGGATCGGGTGAGACCCAGTACTTC.

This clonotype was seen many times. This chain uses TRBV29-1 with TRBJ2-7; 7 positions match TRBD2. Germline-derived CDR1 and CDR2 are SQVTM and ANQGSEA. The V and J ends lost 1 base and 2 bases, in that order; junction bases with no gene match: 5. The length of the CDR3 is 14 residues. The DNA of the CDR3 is TGCAGCGTTGAAGGGAGCGGGACCCCCTACGAGCAGTACTTC. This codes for CSVEGSGTPYEQYF.

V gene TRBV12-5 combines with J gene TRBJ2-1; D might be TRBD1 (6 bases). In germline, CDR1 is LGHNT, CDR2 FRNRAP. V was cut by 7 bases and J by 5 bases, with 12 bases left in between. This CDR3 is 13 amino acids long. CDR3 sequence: CASAPSGDNEQFF. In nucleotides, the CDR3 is TGTGCTAGTGCCCCCTCAGGGGACAATGAGCAGTTCTTC.

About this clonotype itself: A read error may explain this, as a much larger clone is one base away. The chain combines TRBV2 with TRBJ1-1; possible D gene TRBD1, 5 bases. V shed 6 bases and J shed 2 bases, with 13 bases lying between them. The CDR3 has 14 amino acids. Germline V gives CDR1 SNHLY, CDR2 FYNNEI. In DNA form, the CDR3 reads TGTGCCAGCAGACTCATGGGGGATAACACTGAAGCTTTCTTT. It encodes CASRLMGDNTEAFF.

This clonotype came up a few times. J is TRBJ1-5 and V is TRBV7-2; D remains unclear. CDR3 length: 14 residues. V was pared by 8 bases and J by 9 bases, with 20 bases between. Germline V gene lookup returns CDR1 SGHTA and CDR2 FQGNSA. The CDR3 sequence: CASGLSGIPMPQHF. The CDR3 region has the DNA TGTGCCAGCGGCCTCTCCGGGATTCCAATGCCCCAGCATTTT.

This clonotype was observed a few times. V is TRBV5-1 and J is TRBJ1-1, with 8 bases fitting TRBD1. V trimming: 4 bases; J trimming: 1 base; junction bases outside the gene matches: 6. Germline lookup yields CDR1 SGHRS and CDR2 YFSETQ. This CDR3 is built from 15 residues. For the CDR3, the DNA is TGCGCCAGCAGCCCATTACAGGGGGGGAACACTGAAGCTTTCTTT. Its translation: CASSPLQGGNTEAFF.

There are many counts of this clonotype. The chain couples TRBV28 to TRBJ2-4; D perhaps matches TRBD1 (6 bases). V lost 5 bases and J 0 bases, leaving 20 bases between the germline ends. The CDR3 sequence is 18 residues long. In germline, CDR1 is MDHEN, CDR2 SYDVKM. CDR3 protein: CASSSYRAPGVAKNIQYF. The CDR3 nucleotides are TGTGCCAGCAGTAGCTACAGGGCGCCTGGGGTAGCCAAAAACATTCAGTACTTC.

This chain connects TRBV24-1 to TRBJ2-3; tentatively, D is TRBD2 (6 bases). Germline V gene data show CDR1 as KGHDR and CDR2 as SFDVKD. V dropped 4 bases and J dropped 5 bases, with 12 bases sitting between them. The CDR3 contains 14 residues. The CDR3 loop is CATSDRERIDTQYF. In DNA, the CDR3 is TGTGCCACCAGTGACCGGGAGCGGATAGATACGCAGTATTTT.

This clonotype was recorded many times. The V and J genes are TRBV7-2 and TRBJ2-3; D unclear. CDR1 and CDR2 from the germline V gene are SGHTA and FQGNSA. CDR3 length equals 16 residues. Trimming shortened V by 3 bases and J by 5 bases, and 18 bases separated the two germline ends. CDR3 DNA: TGTGCCAGCAGCTTCCGCCGCTTGAGCTCTGGAGATACGCAGTATTTT. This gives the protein CASSFRRLSSGDTQYF. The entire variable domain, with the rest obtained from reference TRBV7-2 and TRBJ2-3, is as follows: GAGVSQSPSNKVTEKGKDVELRCDPISGHTALYWYRQSLGQGLEFLIYFQGNSAPDKSGLPSDRFSAERTGGSVSTLTIQRTQQEDSAVYLCASSFRRLSSGDTQYFGPGTRLTVL.

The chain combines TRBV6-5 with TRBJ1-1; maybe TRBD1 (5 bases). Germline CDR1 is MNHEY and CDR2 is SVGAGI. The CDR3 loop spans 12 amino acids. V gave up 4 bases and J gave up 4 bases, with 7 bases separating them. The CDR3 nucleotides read TGTGCCAGCAGTTTCACAGGCACTGAAGCTTTCTTT. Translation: CASSFTGTEAFF.

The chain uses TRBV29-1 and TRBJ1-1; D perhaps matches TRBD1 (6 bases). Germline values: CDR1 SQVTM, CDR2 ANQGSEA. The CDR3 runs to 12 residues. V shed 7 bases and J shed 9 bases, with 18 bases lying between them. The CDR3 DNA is TGCAGCGCTGACGGGGGCTCCGAACAAGCTTTCTTT. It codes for CSADGGSEQAFF.

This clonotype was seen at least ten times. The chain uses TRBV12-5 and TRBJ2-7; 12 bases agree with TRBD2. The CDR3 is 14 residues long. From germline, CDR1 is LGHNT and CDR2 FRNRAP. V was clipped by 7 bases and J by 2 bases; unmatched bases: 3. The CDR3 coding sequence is TGTGCTAGTGCCCGGACTAGCGGGGCCTACGAGCAGTACTTC. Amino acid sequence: CASARTSGAYEQYF.

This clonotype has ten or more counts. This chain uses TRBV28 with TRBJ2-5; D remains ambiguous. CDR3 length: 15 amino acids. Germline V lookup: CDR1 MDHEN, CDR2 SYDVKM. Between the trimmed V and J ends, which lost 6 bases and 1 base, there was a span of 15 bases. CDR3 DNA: TGTGCCAGCAGACCCCCGGATAGACCCCAAGAGACCCAGTACTTC. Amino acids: CASRPPDRPQETQYF.

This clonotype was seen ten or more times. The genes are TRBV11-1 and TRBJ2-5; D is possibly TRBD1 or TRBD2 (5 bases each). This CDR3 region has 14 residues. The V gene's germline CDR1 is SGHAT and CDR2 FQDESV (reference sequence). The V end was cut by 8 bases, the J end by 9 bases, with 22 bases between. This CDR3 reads CASGGPLNSMAQYF. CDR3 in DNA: TGTGCCAGCGGGGGACCCCTCAACAGTATGGCCCAGTACTTC.

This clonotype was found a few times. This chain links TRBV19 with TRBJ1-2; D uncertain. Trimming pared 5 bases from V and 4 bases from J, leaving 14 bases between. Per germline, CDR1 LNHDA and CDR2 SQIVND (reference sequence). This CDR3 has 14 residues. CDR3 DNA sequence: TGTGCCAGTAGTCCCGGACGGGCAACCTATGGCTACACCTTC. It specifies CASSPGRATYGYTF.

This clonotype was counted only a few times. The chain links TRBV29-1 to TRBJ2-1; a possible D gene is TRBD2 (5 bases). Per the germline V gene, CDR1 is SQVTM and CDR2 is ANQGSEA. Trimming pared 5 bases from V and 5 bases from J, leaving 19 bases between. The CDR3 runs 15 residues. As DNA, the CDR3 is TGCAGCGTTAGTTCTTATCTAGCTGGTAACAATGAGCAGTTCTTC. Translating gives CSVSSYLAGNNEQFF.

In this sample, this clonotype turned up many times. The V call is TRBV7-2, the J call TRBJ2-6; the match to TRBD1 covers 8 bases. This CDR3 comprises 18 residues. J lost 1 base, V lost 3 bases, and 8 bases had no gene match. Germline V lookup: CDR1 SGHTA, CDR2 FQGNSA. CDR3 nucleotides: TGTGCCAGCAGCTTGGTGGGACAGGTAACGTCTGGGGCCAACGTCCTGACTTTC. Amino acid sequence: CASSLVGQVTSGANVLTF.

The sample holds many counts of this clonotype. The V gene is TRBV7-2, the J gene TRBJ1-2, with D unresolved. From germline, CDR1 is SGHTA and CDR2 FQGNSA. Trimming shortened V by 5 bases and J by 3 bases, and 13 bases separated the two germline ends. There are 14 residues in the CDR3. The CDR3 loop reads CASSISGQDYGYTF. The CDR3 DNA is TGTGCCAGCAGCATTAGTGGTCAAGACTATGGCTACACCTTC.

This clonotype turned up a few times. CDR3 DNA: TGCAGCGTTGCCAGGGTTGAAGAGACCCAGTACTTC. The encoded protein is CSVARVEETQYF. V is TRBV29-1 and J is TRBJ2-5, with a possible D match to TRBD1 (5 bases). The CDR3 covers 12 residues. Germline V gene lookup returns CDR1 SQVTM and CDR2 ANQGSEA. V lost 4 bases and J lost 3, with 9 bases in between.